The 9 T cell receptor beta chains reported below all come from one sample, sequenced in a study of cytomegalovirus exposure and HLA in healthy donors. The assay was immunoSEQ multiplex PCR, and TCRdb's table has in-frame clones only and misses some. This table holds around 180,000 clones, 86% found once. Specimen: PBMCs. These receptors all come from a woman under 30 in good health and CMV-seronegative.

This rearrangement joins TRBV27 to TRBJ1-5, with unresolved D. The V gene's germline CDR1 is MNHEY and CDR2 SMNVEV (reference sequence). Trimming pared 2 bases from V and 5 bases from J, leaving 7 bases between. CDR3 length: 13 residues. This CDR3 is CASSLQVDQPQHF. The CDR3 DNA reads as TGTGCCAGCAGTTTACAGGTGGATCAGCCCCAGCATTTT.

The chain links TRBV19 to TRBJ2-3; maybe TRBD1 (6 bases). V lost 1 base and J 6 bases, leaving 17 bases between the germline ends. Looked up from germline, CDR1 is LNHDA and CDR2 is SQIVND (reference sequence). The CDR3 sequence is 16 residues long. CDR3 amino acids: CASSIGQGLGEDTQYF. CDR3 coding DNA: TGTGCCAGTAGTATAGGGCAGGGGTTAGGGGAGGATACGCAGTATTTT.

This clone has only a few counts. The V gene is TRBV28, the J gene TRBJ1-2; 7 bases map to TRBD1. CDR1 is MDHEN and CDR2 is SYDVKM in the germline V gene. V was pared by 4 bases and J by 8 bases, with 7 bases of the junction left unmatched. There are 13 residues in the CDR3. The DNA of the CDR3 is TGTGCCAGCAGTTCTACAGGGGTTGGAGGCTACACCTTC. Amino acids: CASSSTGVGGYTF.

This sequence joins TRBV6-1 and TRBJ1-1; D not resolved. The CDR3 covers 13 residues. V dropped 4 bases and J dropped 6 bases, with 12 bases sitting between them. The germline CDR1 and CDR2 sequences are MNHNS and SASEGT. CDR3 loop: CASSVRGEAEAFF. The CDR3 nucleotides read TGTGCCAGCAGTGTTCGCGGCGAGGCTGAAGCTTTCTTT.

V usage is TRBV18 and J usage is TRBJ2-2; 7 bases line up with TRBD1. Germline V gives CDR1 KGHSH, CDR2 LQKENI. V lost 6 bases and J lost 5; bases outside the gene matches: 12. The CDR3 loop spans 16 amino acids. The CDR3 loop is CASSPNTGVQTGELFF. The CDR3 nucleotides read TGTGCCAGCTCGCCTAATACAGGGGTTCAAACCGGGGAGCTGTTTTTT.

This clone was observed a few times. The chain uses TRBV30 and TRBJ1-2; TRBD1 matches at 11 bases. J gave up 8 bases and V 5 bases, and 7 bases lay outside the gene matches. The CDR3 length is 13 residues. In germline, CDR1 is GTSNPN, CDR2 SVGIG (reference sequence). DNA for the CDR3: TGTGCCTGGTCCGGGACAGGGGGTAAAGGCTACACCTTC. Protein product: CAWSGTGGKGYTF.

This clone was counted a single time. DNA of the CDR3: TGTGCCAGCAGGATAAGCGGGAGAGGCTATGAGCAGTTCTTC. Amino acids: CASRISGRGYEQFF. This sequence joins TRBV27 and TRBJ2-1, with 8 positions matching TRBD2. V shed 6 bases and J 8 bases; nucleotides not matched to a gene: 9. CDR1 MNHEY and CDR2 SMNVEV come from the germline V gene (reference sequence). The CDR3 sequence is 14 residues long.

This chain uses TRBV7-8 with TRBJ2-4; 7 nucleotides agree with TRBD2. V dropped 1 base and J dropped 8; count of bases not matched to a gene: 8. Per the germline V gene, CDR1 is SGHVS and CDR2 is FQNEAQ. CDR3 length: 15 residues. The CDR3 nucleotides read TGTGCCAGCAGCTTAGAGGGCGGGGGTGCATACATTCAGTACTTC. It is translated as CASSLEGGGAYIQYF. The full variable domain, rest sourced from reference TRBV7-8 and TRBJ2-4, is GAGVSQSPRYKVAKRGQDVALRCDPISGHVSLFWYQQALGQGPEFLTYFQNEAQLDKSGLPSDRFFAERPEGSVSTLKIQRTQQEDSAVYLCASSLEGGGAYIQYFGAGTRLSVL.

The gene calls are TRBV19 and TRBJ1-2, with 10 positions matching TRBD1. V was pared by 5 bases and J by 7 bases, with 10 bases of the junction left unmatched. This CDR3 spans 15 amino acids. Germline V gives CDR1 LNHDA, CDR2 SQIVND (reference sequence). The DNA for the CDR3 is TGTGCCAGTAGTGTCCGGGACAGGGGTACGTCTGGCTACACCTTC. Protein product: CASSVRDRGTSGYTF.